Sequencing of this T cell receptor (beta chain) was carried out in a study of T cells after yellow fever vaccination. Germline V gene sequence: CDR1 LGHNA, CDR2 YSLEER. There are 14 residues in the CDR3. V shed 4 bases, J shed 2 bases, and the junction held 3 bases outside the gene matches. TCRdb reprocessed the 5' RACE reads with MiXCR, giving one entry per CDR3 protein. The sample holds tens of thousands of distinct CDR3 sequences, 6.5% to 8% seen once. The chain recombines TRBV4-3 with TRBJ2-5; 8 bases line up with TRBD2. This specimen was CD8+ T cells not binding an NS4B(214-222) dextramer, sorted from PBMCs, taken approximately 40 days after the first yellow fever vaccination. The sequence was collected from a man younger than 35 who received the YFV17D yellow fever vaccine. CDR3 DNA sequence: TGCGCCAGCAGCCCAAGCGGGAGACAAGAGACCCAGTACTTC. Amino acid sequence: CASSPSGRQETQYF.